This TCR beta chain is drawn from a study of shared clonotypes between healthy human individuals. Data came from immunoSEQ multiplex PCR; TCRdb stores just in-frame clones and leaves some out. The data show around 700,000 clones, approximately 75% seen once. Trimming shortened V by 11 bases and J by 0 bases, and 23 bases separated the two germline ends. CDR1 is MDHEN, CDR2 SYDVKM, per germline. The CDR3 totals 17 residues. The origin of this receptor is a woman aged 25 to 39 in good health. The sequenced sample was memory CD4+ T cells sorted from blood. Subset here: CD45RA-negative fraction. The V and J genes are TRBV28 and TRBJ1-3; D is ambiguous. CDR3 DNA: TGTGCCTCTACAACTCCGGGAGCCGAGGACTCTGGAAACACCATATATTTT. The encoded protein is CASTTPGAEDSGNTIYF.